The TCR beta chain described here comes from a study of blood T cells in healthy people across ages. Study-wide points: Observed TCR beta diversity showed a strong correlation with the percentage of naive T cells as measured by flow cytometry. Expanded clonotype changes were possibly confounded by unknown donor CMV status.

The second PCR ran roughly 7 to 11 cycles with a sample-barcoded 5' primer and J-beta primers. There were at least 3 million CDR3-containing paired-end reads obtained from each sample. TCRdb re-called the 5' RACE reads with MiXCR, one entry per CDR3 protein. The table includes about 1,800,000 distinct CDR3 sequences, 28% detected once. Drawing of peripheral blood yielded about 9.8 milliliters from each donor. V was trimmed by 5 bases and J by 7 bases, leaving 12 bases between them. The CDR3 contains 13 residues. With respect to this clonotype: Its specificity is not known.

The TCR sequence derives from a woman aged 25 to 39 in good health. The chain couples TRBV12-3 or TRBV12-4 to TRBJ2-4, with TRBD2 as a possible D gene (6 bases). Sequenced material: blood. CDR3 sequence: CASSPSGVNIQYF. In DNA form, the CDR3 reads TGTGCCAGCAGTCCCTCGGGAGTGAACATTCAGTACTTC.